Shown below are 7 T cell receptor beta chains from a single sample sequenced in a study of shared clonotypes between healthy human individuals. The data were produced by immunoSEQ multiplex PCR, yet TCRdb's version contains in-frame clones alone and is incomplete. Of approximately 2.3 million clones listed, roughly 93% were seen once; the top ten hold 0.39%. Sequencing was carried out using naive CD4+ T cells from PBMCs. Indicated subset: CD45RA+ positively selected. The receptor set was obtained from a man in his late teens or twenties in good health. Some clones in this sample may be carry-over from other donors' samples.

This sequence joins TRBV7-9 and TRBJ2-7; no clear D gene. The CDR3 runs to 14 residues. Deletions cut 5 bases from V and 5 bases from J, with 16 bases between. In germline, CDR1 is SEHNR, CDR2 FQNEAQ (reference sequence). CDR3 nucleotides: TGTGCCAGCAGCCCAAATACGTACGATCACGAGCAGTACTTC. Translated: CASSPNTYDHEQYF.

This chain links TRBV28 with TRBJ1-5, with a weak D call TRBD1 (5 bases). Germline CDR1 is MDHEN and CDR2 is SYDVKM. V dropped 2 bases and J dropped 7 bases, with 12 bases sitting between them. The CDR3 contains 14 residues. This chain's CDR3 is CASSLPREVQPQHF. The CDR3, as DNA: TGTGCCAGCAGTTTACCCAGGGAAGTACAGCCCCAGCATTTT.

Concerning this clone itself: This sample includes further DNA sequences coding for the same CDR3. The chain joins TRBV28 to TRBJ1-1; D gene uncertain. Trimming removed 8 bases from V and 1 base from J, with 5 bases in between. CDR1 is MDHEN and CDR2 is SYDVKM in the germline V gene. This CDR3 is 11 amino acids long. The CDR3 DNA reads TGTGCCAGCCGCAAGAACACTGAAGCTTTCTTT. This sequence encodes CASRKNTEAFF.

The chain combines TRBV30 with TRBJ1-4, with D possibly TRBD1 on 6 matching bases. V gave up 0 bases and J gave up 8 bases, with 16 bases separating them. The CDR3 totals 15 residues. Per the germline V gene, CDR1 is GTSNPN and CDR2 is SVGIG (reference sequence). This chain's CDR3 is CAWSVHGGPREKLFF. The CDR3 coding sequence is TGTGCCTGGAGTGTACATGGGGGCCCCCGAGAAAAACTGTTTTTT.

The chain combines TRBV7-9 with TRBJ2-3; 8 nucleotides line up with TRBD1. V gave up 10 bases and J gave up 4 bases; unmatched junction bases: 16. CDR3 size: 16 residues. Germline CDR1 SEHNR, CDR2 FQNEAQ (reference sequence). The CDR3 here is CATLTRRAGGADTQYF. The CDR3 DNA reads as TGTGCCACCCTAACTCGGCGGGCAGGGGGCGCAGATACGCAGTATTTT.

V and J are TRBV11-2 and TRBJ2-2; no clear D. This CDR3 spans 13 amino acids. CDR1 SGHAT and CDR2 FQNNGV come from the germline V gene. Deletions cut 1 base from V and 2 bases from J, with 2 bases between. CDR3 region: CASSLVNTGELFF. The CDR3 nucleotides read TGTGCCAGCAGCTTAGTTAACACCGGGGAGCTGTTTTTT.

V and J are TRBV7-2 and TRBJ1-2; D ambiguous. Germline values: CDR1 SGHTA, CDR2 FQGNSA. The CDR3 runs to 14 residues. V was pared by 2 bases and J by 8 bases, with 15 bases between. The CDR3 is CASSLSWHPGGYTF. The CDR3 region has the DNA TGTGCCAGCAGCTTATCCTGGCACCCCGGCGGCTACACCTTC. Combining the CDR3 with reference TRBV7-2 and TRBJ1-2 gives the whole variable domain GAGVSQSPSNKVTEKGKDVELRCDPISGHTALYWYRQSLGQGLEFLIYFQGNSAPDKSGLPSDRFSAERTGGSVSTLTIQRTQQEDSAVYLCASSLSWHPGGYTFGSGTRLTVV.